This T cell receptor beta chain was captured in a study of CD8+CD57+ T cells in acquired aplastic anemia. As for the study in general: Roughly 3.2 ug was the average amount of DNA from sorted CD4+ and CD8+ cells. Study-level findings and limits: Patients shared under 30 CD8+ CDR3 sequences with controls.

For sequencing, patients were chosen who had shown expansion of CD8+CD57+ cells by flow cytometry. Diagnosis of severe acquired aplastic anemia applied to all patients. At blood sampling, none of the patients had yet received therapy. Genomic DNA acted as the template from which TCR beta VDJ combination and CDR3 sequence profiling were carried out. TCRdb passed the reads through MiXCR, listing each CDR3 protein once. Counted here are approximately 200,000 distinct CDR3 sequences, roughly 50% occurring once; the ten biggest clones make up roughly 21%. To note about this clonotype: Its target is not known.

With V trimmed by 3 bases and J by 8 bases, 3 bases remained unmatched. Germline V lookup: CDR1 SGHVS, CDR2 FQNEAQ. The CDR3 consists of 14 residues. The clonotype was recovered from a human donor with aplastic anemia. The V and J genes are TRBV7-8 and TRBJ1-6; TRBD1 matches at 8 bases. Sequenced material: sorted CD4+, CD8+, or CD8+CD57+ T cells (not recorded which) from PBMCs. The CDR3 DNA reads TGTGCCAGCAGCTTGGACAGGGAGGATTCACCCCTCCACTTT. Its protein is CASSLDREDSPLHF.